This TCR beta chain was documented in a study of breast tumors, draining lymph nodes, adjacent tissues. Breast cancer patients provided tissue from their axillary draining lymph nodes. Study-level findings and limits: The lymph node origin of tumor T cells was framed as consistent with a hypothesis, not demonstrated. Tumors had less TCR diversity than lymph nodes, more than nontumor tissue. The data were judged consistent with most tumor T cells coming from lymph node and expanding in tumor.

TCRdb called the multiplex PCR reads again in MiXCR, with one record for every CDR3 protein. The top ten clones hold around 2.3% of a sample with approximately 150,000 distinct CDR3 sequences, 32% of them seen once. Regarding this clonotype: Its antigen is currently unknown.

Sequences were obtained from axillary lymph node tissue. The receptor comes from a female donor with breast cancer. Some clones in this sample may be carry-over from other donors' samples.

The CDR3 here is CASRGQGVFEQYV. For the CDR3, the DNA is TGTGCCAGCAGGGGACAGGGGGTCTTCGAGCAGTACGTC. The V call is TRBV12-3 or TRBV12-4, the J call TRBJ2-7; 11 positions agree with TRBD1. This CDR3 spans 13 amino acids. J lost 6 bases, V lost 6 bases, and 4 bases had no gene match.